The 21 T cell receptor beta chains below come from one sample, sequenced in a study of OX40 agonist ivuxolimab in advanced cancers. Clones were read by immunoSEQ multiplex PCR, and TCRdb kept only the in-frame ones, dropping some. The table shows some 50,000 clones, with more than 75% occurring only once. This specimen was CD4+ or CD8+ T cells sorted from blood, taken in a trial of the OX40 agonist ivuxolimab. The source of these receptors is an adult with an advanced solid tumor such as melanoma, head and neck, liver or kidney cancer.

The gene calls are TRBV10-2 and TRBJ2-1, with 14 bases lining up with TRBD2. Trimming took 8 bases from V and 7 from J; bases not matched to a gene: 7. CDR1 is WSHSY and CDR2 is SAAADI in the germline V gene. The length of the CDR3 is 15 residues. The CDR3 nucleotides read TGCGCCAGCGGGGGGACTAGCGGGAGAAGAAATGAGCAGTTCTTC. As protein: CASGGTSGRRNEQFF.

J is TRBJ2-7 and V is TRBV18; TRBD2 might be the D (6 bases). The V end lost 1 base, the J end lost 3 bases, and 10 bases lay between the germline ends. The germline V gene has CDR1 KGHSH and CDR2 LQKENI. The CDR3 totals 14 residues. The CDR3 DNA reads TGTGCCAGCTCACCACAGGGACTCCACTACGAGCAGTACTTC. It specifies CASSPQGLHYEQYF.

The chain has TRBV30 and TRBJ2-5; D is perhaps TRBD1 or TRBD2 (6 bases each). Germline V gene lookup returns CDR1 GTSNPN and CDR2 SVGIG (reference sequence). This CDR3 comprises 12 residues. The V end was cut by 2 bases, the J end by 5 bases, with 9 bases between. CDR3 region: CAWSKGGETQYF. DNA of the CDR3: TGTGCCTGGAGTAAAGGGGGGGAGACCCAGTACTTC.

This clone has only one observation. The rearrangement uses TRBV18 and TRBJ2-6; D may be TRBD2 (6 bases). V dropped 1 base and J dropped 0 bases, with 19 bases sitting between them. The germline CDR1 and CDR2 sequences are KGHSH and LQKENI. CDR3 length equals 20 residues. CDR3 bases: TGTGCCAGCTCACCACGGGCCGTGGAGGGCCTTAGCTCTGGGGCCAACGTCCTGACTTTC. It is translated as CASSPRAVEGLSSGANVLTF.

The genes are TRBV7-9 and TRBJ2-7; TRBD2 agrees at 9 bases. Germline V gives CDR1 SEHNR, CDR2 FQNEAQ (reference sequence). The CDR3 runs to 12 residues. The CDR3 sequence: CSAGGPTYEQYF. CDR3 in DNA: TGTTCGGCGGGAGGGCCCACCTACGAGCAGTACTTC.

The chain couples TRBV5-4 to TRBJ2-3; possible D gene TRBD2, 6 bases. The CDR3 has 14 residues. V shed 7 bases and J shed 0 bases, with 12 bases lying between them. Per the germline V gene, CDR1 is SGHNT and CDR2 is YYREEE (reference sequence). CDR3 DNA: TGTGCCAGCTCGTTGAGCGGGAGCACAGATACGCAGTATTTT. It specifies CASSLSGSTDTQYF.

V gene TRBV7-8 combines with J gene TRBJ2-2; D is possibly TRBD1 (5 bases). This CDR3 region has 15 residues. The V gene's germline CDR1 is SGHVS and CDR2 FQNEAQ. Trimming removed 5 bases from V and 2 bases from J, with 12 bases in between. The DNA for the CDR3 is TGTGCCAGCAGCGGAGACAGCCGAAACACCGGGGAGCTGTTTTTT. Its protein is CASSGDSRNTGELFF. Based on the CDR3 plus reference TRBV7-8 and TRBJ2-2, the full variable domain is GAGVSQSPRYKVAKRGQDVALRCDPISGHVSLFWYQQALGQGPEFLTYFQNEAQLDKSGLPSDRFFAERPEGSVSTLKIQRTQQEDSAVYLCASSGDSRNTGELFFGEGSRLTVL.

The CDR3 sequence is CASSRQGKTPEAFF. In nucleotides, the CDR3 is TGTGCCAGCAGCAGACAGGGAAAGACCCCTGAAGCTTTCTTT. The J gene is TRBJ1-1, the V gene TRBV21-1; the D call in the table, TRBD1, was not verified against the DNA. TRBV21-1 has pseudogene status. The CDR3 has 14 residues.

The chain joins TRBV7-9 to TRBJ1-5; 8 bases match TRBD1. This CDR3 contains 14 residues. Germline CDR1 and CDR2: SEHNR and FQNEAQ (reference sequence). The J segment lost 4 bases and the V segment lost 7 bases, leaving 6 bases of the junction unmatched. CDR3 sequence (DNA): TGTGCCAGCACGACAGGGGTACGGAATCAGCCCCAGCATTTT. Its protein product is CASTTGVRNQPQHF.

V gene TRBV18 combines with J gene TRBJ2-2; D perhaps matches TRBD2 (7 bases). V was trimmed by 3 bases and J by 6 bases, leaving 20 bases between them. CDR1 KGHSH and CDR2 LQKENI come from the germline V gene. This CDR3 is built from 17 residues. The CDR3 protein is CASSPRGHLRTAGELFF. As DNA, the CDR3 is TGTGCCAGCTCACCGCGGGGGCATCTCCGAACGGCCGGGGAGCTGTTTTTT.

The chain joins TRBV2 to TRBJ1-5, with D perhaps matching TRBD1 (6 bases). Germline V CDR1 and CDR2: SNHLY, FYNNEI. V was cut by 6 bases and J by 3 bases, with 15 bases left in between. The length of the CDR3 is 15 residues. Written as DNA, the CDR3 is TGTGCCAGCAGCCGCGAACAGGGAAACAATCAGCCCCAGCATTTT. As protein: CASSREQGNNQPQHF.

V usage is TRBV15 and J usage is TRBJ2-3; TRBD1 agrees at 9 bases. Trimming removed 5 bases from V and 9 bases from J; junction bases left unmatched: 15. CDR1 and CDR2 (germline): LNHNV, YYDKDF (reference sequence). The CDR3 extends over 16 amino acids. The CDR3 loop reads CATSSQWDRAAMTQYF. The CDR3 nucleotides read TGTGCCACCAGCTCCCAGTGGGACAGGGCGGCAATGACGCAGTATTTT.

The genes are TRBV30 and TRBJ2-5, with 7 bases aligning to TRBD1. The CDR3 sequence is 14 residues long. Per the germline V gene, CDR1 is GTSNPN and CDR2 is SVGIG (reference sequence). Trimming removed 3 bases from V and 4 bases from J; junction bases left unmatched: 8. The CDR3 sequence: CAWSHTRGRETQYF. CDR3 in DNA: TGTGCCTGGAGCCACACTAGGGGGCGAGAGACCCAGTACTTC.

The chain links TRBV14 to TRBJ2-7, with 9 bases fitting TRBD1. From germline, CDR1 is SGHDN and CDR2 FVKESK. This CDR3 comprises 16 residues. Losses at the gene ends were 2 bases for V and 2 bases for J; bases not matched to a gene: 7. The CDR3 sequence: CASSQPDRGRTYEQYF. CDR3 nucleotides: TGTGCCAGCAGCCAACCGGACAGGGGTAGGACCTACGAGCAGTACTTC.

The chain joins TRBV6-6 to TRBJ2-1; D call uncertain. The CDR3 runs to 12 residues. Trimming left V 4 bases short and J 3 bases short, with 4 bases between. CDR1 MNHNY and CDR2 SVGAGI come from the germline V gene (reference sequence). CDR3 coding DNA: TGTGCCAGCAGTTTGGTCTACAATGAGCAGTTCTTC. It codes for CASSLVYNEQFF.

The V and J genes are TRBV11-2 and TRBJ2-7; no definite D call. This CDR3 spans 13 amino acids. The ends were cut back, 5 bases at V and 0 bases at J, with 8 bases in the middle. Germline values: CDR1 SGHAT, CDR2 FQNNGV. The CDR3 spells CASSPLDSYEQYF. CDR3 nucleotide sequence: TGTGCCAGCAGCCCCCTAGACTCCTACGAGCAGTACTTC.

This clone showed up just a few times. The chain has TRBV10-1 and TRBJ1-1, with 7 bases identical to TRBD1. Germline V gene data show CDR1 as WNHNN and CDR2 as SYGVQD (reference sequence). J gave up 8 bases and V 6 bases, and 12 bases lay outside the gene matches. The CDR3 totals 14 residues. The DNA for the CDR3 is TGCGCCAGCAGCGCCGGGACAGCTACGTCGGAAGCTTTCTTT. It is translated as CASSAGTATSEAFF.

V and J are TRBV7-9 and TRBJ2-5, with 11 bases aligning to TRBD2. Germline V gene lookup returns CDR1 SEHNR and CDR2 FQNEAQ (reference sequence). Germline trimming cut 3 bases from V and 3 bases from J; bases unmatched to any gene: 12. The CDR3 spans 18 residues. The CDR3 DNA follows: TGTGCCAGCAGCTTTGGGACGAACCGGGGACTAGCGGAAGAGACCCAGTACTTC. This translates into CASSFGTNRGLAEETQYF.

The genes are TRBV19 and TRBJ2-7; D remains unclear. V was pared by 3 bases and J by 7 bases, with 7 bases between. Germline V lookup: CDR1 LNHDA, CDR2 SQIVND (reference sequence). The CDR3 runs to 11 residues. CDR3 sequence: CASSMGPEQYF. CDR3 bases: TGTGCCAGTAGTATGGGCCCGGAGCAGTACTTC.

This chain uses TRBV28 with TRBJ1-5, with D unclear. V was pared by 6 bases and J by 3 bases, with 6 bases between. Looked up from germline, CDR1 is MDHEN and CDR2 is SYDVKM. There are 12 residues in the CDR3. The CDR3 DNA sequence: TGTGCCAGCAGAGCTACCAATCAGCCCCAGCATTTT. This gives the protein CASRATNQPQHF.

The chain is built from TRBV5-1 and TRBJ2-3; D remains ambiguous. Trimming shortened V by 7 bases and J by 2 bases, and 11 bases separated the two germline ends. There are 13 residues in the CDR3. Germline CDR1 is SGHRS and CDR2 is YFSETQ. As DNA, the CDR3 is TGCGCCAGCCGCAGGTTCGTCACAGATACGCAGTATTTT. This translates into CASRRFVTDTQYF. The complete variable domain, with remaining parts taken from reference TRBV5-1 and TRBJ2-3, reads KAGVTQTPRYLIKTRGQQVTLSCSPISGHRSVSWYQQTPGQGLQFLFEYFSETQRNKGNFPGRFSGRQFSNSRSEMNVSTLELGDSALYLCASRRFVTDTQYFGPGTRLTVL.